This T cell receptor beta chain was recovered during a study of cytomegalovirus exposure and HLA in healthy donors. Findings of the study overall: Among donors in an Asian-associated ancestry cluster, a later analysis reportedly found fewer N-insertions than the approximately 700-donor mean. Three CMV-associated chains proved CMV antigen-specific in vitro. Most TCR sequences showed up rarely, but some public TCRs showed up in many donors.

Germline V CDR1 and CDR2: LNHDA, SQIVND (reference sequence). The V and J ends lost 4 bases and 1 base, in that order; junction bases with no gene match: 2. This CDR3 spans 14 amino acids. With 60 Vbeta and 13 Jbeta primers, the PCR was carried out. Only in-frame clones appear in the TCRdb table, and some are missing; sequencing was by immunoSEQ multiplex PCR. The sample has about 160,000 clones, roughly 76% seen once; the top ten hold roughly 13%. This clone occurred once. What it binds is unknown. These donors, healthy bone marrow donors, were studied. The sequence was obtained from a woman aged 45-60 years in good health and CMV-seronegative. Input material: PBMCs. The chain is built from TRBV19 and TRBJ2-3, with 7 bases that match TRBD1. The CDR3 region is CASSTGTGTDTQYF. The CDR3 DNA follows: TGTGCCAGTAGTACGGGGACAGGCACAGATACGCAGTATTTT.